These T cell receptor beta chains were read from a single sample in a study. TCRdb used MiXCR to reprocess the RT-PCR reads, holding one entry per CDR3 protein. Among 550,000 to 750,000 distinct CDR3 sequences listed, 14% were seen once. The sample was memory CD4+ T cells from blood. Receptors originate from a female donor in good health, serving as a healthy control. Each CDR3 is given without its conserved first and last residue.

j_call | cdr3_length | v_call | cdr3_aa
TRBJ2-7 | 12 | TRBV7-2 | ASSHGLASYEQY
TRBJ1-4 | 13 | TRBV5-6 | ASSLVGEVDEKLF
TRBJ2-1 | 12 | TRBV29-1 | SAAGTGAYNEQF
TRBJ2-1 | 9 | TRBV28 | ASRDTVHRL
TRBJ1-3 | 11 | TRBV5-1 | ASTRRPGNTIY
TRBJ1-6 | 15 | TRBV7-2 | ASSTGPGGRSDSPLH
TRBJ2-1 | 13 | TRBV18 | ASSPLSGSFNEQF
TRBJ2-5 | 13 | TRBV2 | ASNWGTPEQETQY
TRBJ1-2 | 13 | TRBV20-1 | SARDRVTDSYGYT
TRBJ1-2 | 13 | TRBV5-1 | ASSLDRPDVYGYT
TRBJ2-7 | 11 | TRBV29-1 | SGGGQSSYEQY
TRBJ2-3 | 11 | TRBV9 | ASSREGQPSQY
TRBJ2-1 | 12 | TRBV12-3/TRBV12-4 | ASRGLAVWDEQF
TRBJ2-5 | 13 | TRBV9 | ASSVSPQGEETQY
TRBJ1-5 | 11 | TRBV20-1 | SASGQTNQPQH
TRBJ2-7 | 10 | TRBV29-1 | SVEDLRQGQY
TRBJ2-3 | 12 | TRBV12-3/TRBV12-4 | ASSILAGTDTQY
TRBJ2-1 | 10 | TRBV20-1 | SIIRGFQEQF
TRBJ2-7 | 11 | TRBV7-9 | ASSFHSSYEQY